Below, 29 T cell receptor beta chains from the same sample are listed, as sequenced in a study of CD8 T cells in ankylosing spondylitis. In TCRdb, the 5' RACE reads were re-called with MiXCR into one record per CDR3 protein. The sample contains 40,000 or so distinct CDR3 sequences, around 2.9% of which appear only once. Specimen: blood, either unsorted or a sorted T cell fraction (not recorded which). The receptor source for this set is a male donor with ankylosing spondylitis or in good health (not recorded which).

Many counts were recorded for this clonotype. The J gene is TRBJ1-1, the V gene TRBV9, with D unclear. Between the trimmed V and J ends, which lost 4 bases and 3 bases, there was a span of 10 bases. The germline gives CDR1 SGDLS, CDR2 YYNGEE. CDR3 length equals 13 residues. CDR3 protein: CASSTHTDTEAFF. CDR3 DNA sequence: TGTGCCAGCAGCACGCACACTGACACTGAAGCTTTCTTT.

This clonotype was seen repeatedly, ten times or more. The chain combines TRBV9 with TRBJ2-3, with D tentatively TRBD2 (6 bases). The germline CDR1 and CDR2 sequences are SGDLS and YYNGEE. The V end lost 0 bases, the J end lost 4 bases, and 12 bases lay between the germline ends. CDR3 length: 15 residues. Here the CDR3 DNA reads TGTGCCAGCAGCGTAGCGGACGGGAGATCAGATACGCAGTATTTT. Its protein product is CASSVADGRSDTQYF. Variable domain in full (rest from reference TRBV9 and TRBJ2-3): DSGVTQTPKHLITATGQRVTLRCSPRSGDLSVYWYQQSLDQGLQFLIQYYNGEERAKGNILERFSAQQFPDLHSELNLSSLELGDSALYFCASSVADGRSDTQYFGPGTRLTVL.

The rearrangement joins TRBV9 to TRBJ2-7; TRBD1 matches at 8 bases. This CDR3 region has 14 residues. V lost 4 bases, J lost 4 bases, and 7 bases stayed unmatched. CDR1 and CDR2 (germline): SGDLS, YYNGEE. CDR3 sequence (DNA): TGTGCCAGCAGCAACGACAGGGGCGGATACGAGCAGTACTTC. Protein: CASSNDRGGYEQYF.

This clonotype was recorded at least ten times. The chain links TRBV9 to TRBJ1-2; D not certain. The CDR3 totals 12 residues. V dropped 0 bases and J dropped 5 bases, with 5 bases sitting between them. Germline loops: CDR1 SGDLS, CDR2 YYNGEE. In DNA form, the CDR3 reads TGTGCCAGCAGCGTAGAAGGTTATGGCTACACCTTC. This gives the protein CASSVEGYGYTF. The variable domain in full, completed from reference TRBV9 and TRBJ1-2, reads DSGVTQTPKHLITATGQRVTLRCSPRSGDLSVYWYQQSLDQGLQFLIQYYNGEERAKGNILERFSAQQFPDLHSELNLSSLELGDSALYFCASSVEGYGYTFGSGTRLTVV.

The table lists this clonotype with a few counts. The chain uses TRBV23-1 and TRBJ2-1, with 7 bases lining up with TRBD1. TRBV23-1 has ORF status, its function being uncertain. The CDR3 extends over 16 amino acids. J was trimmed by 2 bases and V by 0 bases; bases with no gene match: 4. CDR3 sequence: CASSQSTGSPYNEQFF. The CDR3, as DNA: TGCGCCAGCAGTCAATCGACAGGGAGCCCCTACAATGAGCAGTTCTTC.

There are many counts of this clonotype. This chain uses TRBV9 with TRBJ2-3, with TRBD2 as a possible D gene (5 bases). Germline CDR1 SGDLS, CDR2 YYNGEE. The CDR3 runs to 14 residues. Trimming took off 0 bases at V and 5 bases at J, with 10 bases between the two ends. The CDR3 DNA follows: TGTGCCAGCAGCGTAGGGGGAGAAGGAGATACGCAGTATTTT. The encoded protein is CASSVGGEGDTQYF.

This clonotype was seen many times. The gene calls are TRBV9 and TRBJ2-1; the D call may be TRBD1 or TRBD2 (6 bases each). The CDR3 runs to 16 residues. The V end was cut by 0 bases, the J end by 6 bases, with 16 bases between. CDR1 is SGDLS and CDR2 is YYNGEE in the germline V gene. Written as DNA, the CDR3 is TGTGCCAGCAGCGTAGCTGGGGGGCTACGTCCCAATGAGCAGTTCTTC. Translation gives CASSVAGGLRPNEQFF. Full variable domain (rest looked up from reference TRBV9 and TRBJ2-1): DSGVTQTPKHLITATGQRVTLRCSPRSGDLSVYWYQQSLDQGLQFLIQYYNGEERAKGNILERFSAQQFPDLHSELNLSSLELGDSALYFCASSVAGGLRPNEQFFGPGTRLTVL.

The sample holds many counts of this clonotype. The DNA of the CDR3 is TGTGCCAGCAGCGCAACGGACAGTCGGATCTCACCCCTCCACTTT. It is translated as CASSATDSRISPLHF. The rearrangement uses TRBV9 and TRBJ1-6; D may be TRBD1 (6 bases). The V end lost 3 bases, the J end lost 10 bases, and 17 bases lay between the germline ends. The CDR3 is 15 amino acids. CDR1 SGDLS and CDR2 YYNGEE come from the germline V gene.

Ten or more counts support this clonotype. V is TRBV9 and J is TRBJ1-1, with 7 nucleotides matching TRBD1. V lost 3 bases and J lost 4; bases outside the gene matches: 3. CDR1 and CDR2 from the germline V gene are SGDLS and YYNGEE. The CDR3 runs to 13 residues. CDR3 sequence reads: CASSGHRGTEAFF. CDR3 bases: TGTGCCAGCAGCGGTCACAGGGGCACTGAAGCTTTCTTT.

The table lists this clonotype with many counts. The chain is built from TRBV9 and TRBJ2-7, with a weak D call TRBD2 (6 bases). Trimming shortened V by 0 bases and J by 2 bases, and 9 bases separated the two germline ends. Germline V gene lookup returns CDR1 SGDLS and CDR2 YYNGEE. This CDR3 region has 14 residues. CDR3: CASSVDAGPYEQYF. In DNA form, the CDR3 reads TGTGCCAGCAGCGTAGACGCGGGACCCTACGAGCAGTACTTC.

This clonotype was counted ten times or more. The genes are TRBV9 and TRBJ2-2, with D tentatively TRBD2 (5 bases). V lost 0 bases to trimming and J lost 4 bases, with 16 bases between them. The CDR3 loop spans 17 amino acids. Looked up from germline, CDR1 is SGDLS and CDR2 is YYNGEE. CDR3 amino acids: CASSVDPAETSTGELFF. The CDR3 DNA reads TGTGCCAGCAGCGTAGACCCAGCGGAGACCTCCACCGGGGAGCTGTTTTTT.

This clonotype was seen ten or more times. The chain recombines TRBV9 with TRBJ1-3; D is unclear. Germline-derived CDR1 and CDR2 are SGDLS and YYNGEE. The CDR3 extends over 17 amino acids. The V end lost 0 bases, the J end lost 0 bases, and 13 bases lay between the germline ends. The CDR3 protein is CASSVGVGLLSGNTIYF. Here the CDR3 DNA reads TGTGCCAGCAGCGTAGGGGTGGGCCTCCTCTCTGGAAACACCATATATTTT.

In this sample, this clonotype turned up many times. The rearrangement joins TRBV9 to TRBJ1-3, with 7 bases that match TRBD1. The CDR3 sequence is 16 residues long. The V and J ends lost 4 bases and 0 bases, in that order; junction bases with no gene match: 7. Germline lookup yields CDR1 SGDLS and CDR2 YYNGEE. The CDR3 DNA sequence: TGTGCCAGCAGCCCCCTTTACAGGGGCTCTGGAAACACCATATATTTT. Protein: CASSPLYRGSGNTIYF.

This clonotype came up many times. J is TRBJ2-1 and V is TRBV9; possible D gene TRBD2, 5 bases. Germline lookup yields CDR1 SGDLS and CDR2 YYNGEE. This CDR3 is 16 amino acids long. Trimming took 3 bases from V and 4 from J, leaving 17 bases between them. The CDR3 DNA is TGTGCCAGCAGCGCCGGAAGAGGGCCCAGTTACAATGAGCAGTTCTTC. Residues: CASSAGRGPSYNEQFF.

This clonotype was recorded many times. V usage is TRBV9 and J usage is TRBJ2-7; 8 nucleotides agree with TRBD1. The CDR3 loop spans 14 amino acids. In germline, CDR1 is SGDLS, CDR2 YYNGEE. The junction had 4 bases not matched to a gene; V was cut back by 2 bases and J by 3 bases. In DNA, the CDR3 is TGTGCCAGCAGCGTCGGACAGGGTCACTACGAGCAGTACTTC. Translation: CASSVGQGHYEQYF.

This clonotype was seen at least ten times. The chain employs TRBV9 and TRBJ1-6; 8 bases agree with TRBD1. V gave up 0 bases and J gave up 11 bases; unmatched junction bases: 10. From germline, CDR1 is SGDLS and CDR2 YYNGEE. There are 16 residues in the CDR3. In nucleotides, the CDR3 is TGTGCCAGCAGCGTAGGACTACAGGGGGGAGAGACACCCCTCCACTTT. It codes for CASSVGLQGGETPLHF.

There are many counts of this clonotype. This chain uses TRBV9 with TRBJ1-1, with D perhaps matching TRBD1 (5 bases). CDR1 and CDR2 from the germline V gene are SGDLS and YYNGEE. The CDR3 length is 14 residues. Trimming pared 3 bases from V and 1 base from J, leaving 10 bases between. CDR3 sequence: CASSARGGNTEAFF. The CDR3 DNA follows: TGTGCCAGCAGCGCCCGGGGGGGGAACACTGAAGCTTTCTTT.

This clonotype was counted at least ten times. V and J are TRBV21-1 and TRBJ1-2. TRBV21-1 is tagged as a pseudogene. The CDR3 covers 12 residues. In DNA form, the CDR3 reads TGTGCCAGCAGCAAAGTGGAGGCTGGCTACACCTTC. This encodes CASSKVEAGYTF.

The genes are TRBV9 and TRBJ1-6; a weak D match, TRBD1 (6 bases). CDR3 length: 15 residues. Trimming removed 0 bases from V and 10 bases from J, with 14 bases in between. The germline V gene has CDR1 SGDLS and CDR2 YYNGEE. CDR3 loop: CASSVVGGQNSPLHF. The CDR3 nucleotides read TGTGCCAGCAGCGTAGTGGGGGGGCAAAACTCACCCCTCCACTTT.

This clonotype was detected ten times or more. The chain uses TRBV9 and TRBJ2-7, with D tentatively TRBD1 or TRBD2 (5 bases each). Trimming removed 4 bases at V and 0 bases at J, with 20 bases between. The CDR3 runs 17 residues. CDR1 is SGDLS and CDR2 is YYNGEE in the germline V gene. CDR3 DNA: TGTGCCAGCAGCCCTAACCCGCCCGGGACCAACTCCTACGAGCAGTACTTC. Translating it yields CASSPNPPGTNSYEQYF.

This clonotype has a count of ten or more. The CDR3 region has the DNA TGTGCCAGCAGCGTAGGCGGGAAGGGTGATGAGCAGTTCTTC. Encoded protein: CASSVGGKGDEQFF. The V call is TRBV9, the J call TRBJ2-1, with D perhaps matching TRBD2 (6 bases). V lost 0 bases and J 8 bases, leaving 12 bases between the germline ends. This CDR3 region has 14 residues. Per the germline V gene, CDR1 is SGDLS and CDR2 is YYNGEE.

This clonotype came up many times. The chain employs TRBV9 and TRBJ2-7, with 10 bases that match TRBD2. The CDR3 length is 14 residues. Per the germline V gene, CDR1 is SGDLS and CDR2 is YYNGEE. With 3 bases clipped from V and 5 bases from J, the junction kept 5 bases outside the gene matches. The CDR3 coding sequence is TGTGCCAGCAGCGCAATAGCGGGAGGACACGAGCAGTACTTC. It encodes CASSAIAGGHEQYF.

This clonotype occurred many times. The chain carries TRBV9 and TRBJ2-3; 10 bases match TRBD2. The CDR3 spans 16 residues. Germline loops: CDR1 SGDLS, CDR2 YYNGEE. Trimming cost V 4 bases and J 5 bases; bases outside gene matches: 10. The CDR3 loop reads CASSPAGGPPGDTQYF. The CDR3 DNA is TGTGCCAGCAGCCCAGCGGGAGGGCCGCCAGGAGATACGCAGTATTTT.

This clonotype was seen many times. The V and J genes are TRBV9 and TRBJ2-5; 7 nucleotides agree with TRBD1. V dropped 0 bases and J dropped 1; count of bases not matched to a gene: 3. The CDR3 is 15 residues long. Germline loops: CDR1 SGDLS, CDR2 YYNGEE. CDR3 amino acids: CASSVARDSQETQYF. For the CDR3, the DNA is TGTGCCAGCAGCGTAGCCCGGGACAGCCAAGAGACCCAGTACTTC.

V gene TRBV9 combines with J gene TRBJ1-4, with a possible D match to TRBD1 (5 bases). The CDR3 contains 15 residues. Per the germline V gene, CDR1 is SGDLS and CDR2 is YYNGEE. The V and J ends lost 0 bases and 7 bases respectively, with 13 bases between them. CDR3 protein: CASSVATGAGEKLFF. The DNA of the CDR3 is TGTGCCAGCAGCGTAGCAACCGGGGCCGGTGAAAAACTGTTTTTT.

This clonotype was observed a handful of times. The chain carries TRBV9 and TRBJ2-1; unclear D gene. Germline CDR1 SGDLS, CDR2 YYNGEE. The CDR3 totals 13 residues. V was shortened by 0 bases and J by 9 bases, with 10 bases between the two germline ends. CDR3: CASSVGSVGEQFF. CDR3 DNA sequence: TGTGCCAGCAGCGTAGGATCAGTGGGTGAGCAGTTCTTC.

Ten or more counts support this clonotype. Written as DNA, the CDR3 is TGTGCCAGCAGCGTAGTGGGACAGGGGGCCGTCGGGGAGCTGTTTTTT. Translating it yields CASSVVGQGAVGELFF. The chain uses TRBV9 and TRBJ2-2, with 12 nucleotides matching TRBD1. Germline values: CDR1 SGDLS, CDR2 YYNGEE. V trimming: 0 bases; J trimming: 7 bases; junction bases outside the gene matches: 4. The CDR3 length is 16 residues.

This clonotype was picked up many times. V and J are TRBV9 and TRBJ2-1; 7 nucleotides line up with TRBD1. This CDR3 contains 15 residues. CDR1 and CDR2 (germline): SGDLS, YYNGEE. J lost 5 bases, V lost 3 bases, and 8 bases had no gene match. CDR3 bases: TGTGCCAGCAGCGGATCCGGGACAGTACACAATGAGCAGTTCTTC. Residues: CASSGSGTVHNEQFF.

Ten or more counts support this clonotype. The CDR3 DNA reads as TGTGCCAGCAGCGTAAGGAGCCTGAACACCGGGGAGCTGTTTTTT. It specifies CASSVRSLNTGELFF. This chain uses TRBV9 with TRBJ2-2; the D is unclear. The CDR3 runs to 15 residues. With 1 base removed from V and 1 base from J, the gap between germline ends came to 8 bases. Germline V gene sequence: CDR1 SGDLS, CDR2 YYNGEE.